The entry below describes one T cell receptor (beta chain). This record comes from a study of OX40 agonist ivuxolimab in advanced cancers. Study in general: Patients with hepatocellular carcinoma, melanoma, renal cell or head and neck cancer made up the dose-escalation patients.

TCRdb's copy holds only in-frame clones and misses some; the assay was immunoSEQ multiplex PCR. The profile shows 20,000 to 25,000 clones, 77% of them singletons. The TCR comes from an adult with an advanced solid tumor such as melanoma, head and neck, liver or kidney cancer. The source material was CD4+ or CD8+ T cells sorted from blood, sampled in a trial of the OX40 agonist ivuxolimab.

CDR3 DNA: TGTGCCAGCAGCATTACAGGGGGCGGAGGGACAGATACGCAGTATTTT. Translated: CASSITGGGGTDTQYF. J is TRBJ2-3 and V is TRBV7-3, with TRBD1 matching 9 bases. Germline-derived CDR1 and CDR2 are SGHTA and FQGTGA. Trimming removed 5 bases from V and 3 bases from J; junction bases left unmatched: 9. The CDR3 has 16 amino acids.